What follows is one T cell receptor beta chain and its context. These data originate in a study of Ad26.COV2.S vaccination and SARS-CoV-2 variants. The CDR3 sequence is 15 residues long. Trimming removed 1 base from V and 5 bases from J, with 14 bases in between. Germline CDR1 and CDR2: SGHVS and FQNEAQ. TCRdb keeps only in-frame clones here, not all; method: immunoSEQ multiplex PCR. Among some 350,000 clones listed, approximately 90% were seen once. The chain uses TRBV7-8 and TRBJ1-1, with D unresolved. This clonotype originated in a human donor who had recovered from COVID-19. The source material was peripheral blood, sampled after recovery from COVID-19. The CDR3 DNA sequence: TGTGCCAGCAGCTTAGGGGTGAATTCGGGGACTGAAGCTTTCTTT. Residues: CASSLGVNSGTEAFF.